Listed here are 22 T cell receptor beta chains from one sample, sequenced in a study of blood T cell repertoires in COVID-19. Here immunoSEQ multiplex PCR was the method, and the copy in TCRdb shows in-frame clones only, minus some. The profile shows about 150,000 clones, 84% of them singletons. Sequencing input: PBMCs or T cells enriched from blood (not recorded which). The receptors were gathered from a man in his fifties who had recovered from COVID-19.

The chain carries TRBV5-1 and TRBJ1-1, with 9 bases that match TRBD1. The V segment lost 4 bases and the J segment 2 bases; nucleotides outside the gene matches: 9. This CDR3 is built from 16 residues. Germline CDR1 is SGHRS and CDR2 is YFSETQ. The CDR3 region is CASSPRTGALNTEAFF. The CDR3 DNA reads TGCGCCAGCAGCCCGCGGACAGGGGCCCTCAACACTGAAGCTTTCTTT.

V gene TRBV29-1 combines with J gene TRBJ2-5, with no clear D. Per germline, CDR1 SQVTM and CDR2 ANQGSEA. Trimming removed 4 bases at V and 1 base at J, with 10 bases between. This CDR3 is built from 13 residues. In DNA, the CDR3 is TGCAGCGTTGGTGCCAGGCGCCAAGAGACCCAGTACTTC. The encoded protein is CSVGARRQETQYF.

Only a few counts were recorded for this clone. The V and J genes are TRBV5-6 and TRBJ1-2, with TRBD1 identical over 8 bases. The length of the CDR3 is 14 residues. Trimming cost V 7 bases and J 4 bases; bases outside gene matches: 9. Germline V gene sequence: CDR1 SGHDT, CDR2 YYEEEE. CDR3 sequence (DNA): TGTGCCAGCTTCCCCAGGGGGCTTTCCTATGGCTACACCTTC. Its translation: CASFPRGLSYGYTF.

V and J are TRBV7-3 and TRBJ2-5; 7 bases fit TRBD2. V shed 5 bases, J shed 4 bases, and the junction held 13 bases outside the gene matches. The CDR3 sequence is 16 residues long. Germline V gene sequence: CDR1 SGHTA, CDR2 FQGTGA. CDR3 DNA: TGTGCCAGCAGCCCCTCCGGTGGGGGGGGTCGAGAGACCCAGTACTTC. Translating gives CASSPSGGGGRETQYF.

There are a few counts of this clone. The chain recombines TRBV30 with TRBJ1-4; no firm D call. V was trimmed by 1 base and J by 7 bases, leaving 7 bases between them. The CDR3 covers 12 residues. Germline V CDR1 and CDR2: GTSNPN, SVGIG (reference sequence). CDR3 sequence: CAWSGTVEKLFF. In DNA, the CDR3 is TGTGCCTGGAGTGGAACAGTTGAAAAACTGTTTTTT.

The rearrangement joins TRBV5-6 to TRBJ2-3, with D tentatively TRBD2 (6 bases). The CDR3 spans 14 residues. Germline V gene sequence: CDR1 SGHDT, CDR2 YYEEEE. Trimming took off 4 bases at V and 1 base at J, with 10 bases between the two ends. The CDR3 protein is CASSPTGGTDTQYF. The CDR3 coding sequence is TGTGCCAGCAGCCCGACGGGAGGCACAGATACGCAGTATTTT.

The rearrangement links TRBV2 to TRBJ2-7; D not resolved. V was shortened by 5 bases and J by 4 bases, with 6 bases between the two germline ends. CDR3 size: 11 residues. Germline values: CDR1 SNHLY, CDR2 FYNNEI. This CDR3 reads CASSNSYEQYF. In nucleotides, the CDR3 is TGTGCCAGCAGTAACAGTTACGAGCAGTACTTC.

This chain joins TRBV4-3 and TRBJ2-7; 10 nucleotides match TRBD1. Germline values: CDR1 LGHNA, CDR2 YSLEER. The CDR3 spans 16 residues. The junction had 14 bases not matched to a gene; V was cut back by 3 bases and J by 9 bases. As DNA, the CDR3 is TGCGCCAGCAGCCATTCGAGGGGACAGGGGCCAGGGAGGCAGTACTTC. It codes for CASSHSRGQGPGRQYF.

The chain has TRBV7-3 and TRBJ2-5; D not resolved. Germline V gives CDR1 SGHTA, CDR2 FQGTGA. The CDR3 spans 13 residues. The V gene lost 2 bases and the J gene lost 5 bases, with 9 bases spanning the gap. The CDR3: CASSLASRETQYF. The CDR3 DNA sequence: TGTGCCAGCAGCTTAGCTAGTCGCGAGACCCAGTACTTC.

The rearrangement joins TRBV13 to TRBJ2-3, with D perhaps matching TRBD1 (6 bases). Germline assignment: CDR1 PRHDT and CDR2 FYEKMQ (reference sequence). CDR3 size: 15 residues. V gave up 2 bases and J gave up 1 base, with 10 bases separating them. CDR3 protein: CASSLRAGGTDTQYF. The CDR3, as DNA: TGTGCCAGCAGCTTAAGGGCAGGGGGCACAGATACGCAGTATTTT.

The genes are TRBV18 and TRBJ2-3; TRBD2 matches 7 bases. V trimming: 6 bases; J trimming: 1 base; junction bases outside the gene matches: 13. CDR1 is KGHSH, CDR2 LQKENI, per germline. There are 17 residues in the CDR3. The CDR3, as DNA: TGTGCCAGCTCGCCCGATGAGCGGGGACCTCGCACAGATACGCAGTATTTT. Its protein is CASSPDERGPRTDTQYF.

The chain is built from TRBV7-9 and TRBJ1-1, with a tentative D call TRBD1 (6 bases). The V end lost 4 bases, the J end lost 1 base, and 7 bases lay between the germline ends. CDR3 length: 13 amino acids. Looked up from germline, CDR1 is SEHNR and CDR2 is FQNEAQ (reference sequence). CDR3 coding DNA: TGTGCCAGCAGCTCGGACAGGAACACTGAAGCTTTCTTT. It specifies CASSSDRNTEAFF.

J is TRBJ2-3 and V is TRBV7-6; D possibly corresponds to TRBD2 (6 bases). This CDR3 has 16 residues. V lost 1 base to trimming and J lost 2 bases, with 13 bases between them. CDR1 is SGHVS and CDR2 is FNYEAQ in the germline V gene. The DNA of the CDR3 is TGTGCCAGCAGCTTAGGCCCCCGGGGGAACACAGATACGCAGTATTTT. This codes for CASSLGPRGNTDTQYF.

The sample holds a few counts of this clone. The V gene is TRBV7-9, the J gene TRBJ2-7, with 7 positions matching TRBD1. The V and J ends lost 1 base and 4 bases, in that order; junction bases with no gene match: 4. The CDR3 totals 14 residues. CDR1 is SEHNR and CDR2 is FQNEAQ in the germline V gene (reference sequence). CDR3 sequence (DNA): TGTGCCAGCAGCTTAGGGGGGACAGCATACGAGCAGTACTTC. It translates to CASSLGGTAYEQYF.

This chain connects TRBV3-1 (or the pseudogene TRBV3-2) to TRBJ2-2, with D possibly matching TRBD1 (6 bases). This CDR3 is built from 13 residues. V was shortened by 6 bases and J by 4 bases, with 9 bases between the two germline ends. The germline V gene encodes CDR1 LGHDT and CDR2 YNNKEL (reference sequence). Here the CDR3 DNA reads TGTGCCAGCAGGGGGGCGGTCACCGGGGAGCTGTTTTTT. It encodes CASRGAVTGELFF.

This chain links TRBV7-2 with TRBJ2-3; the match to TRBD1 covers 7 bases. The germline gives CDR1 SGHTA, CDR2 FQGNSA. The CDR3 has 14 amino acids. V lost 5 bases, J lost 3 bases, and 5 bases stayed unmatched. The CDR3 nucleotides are TGTGCCAGCAGCGTTACAGGGGTAACAGATACGCAGTATTTT. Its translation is CASSVTGVTDTQYF.

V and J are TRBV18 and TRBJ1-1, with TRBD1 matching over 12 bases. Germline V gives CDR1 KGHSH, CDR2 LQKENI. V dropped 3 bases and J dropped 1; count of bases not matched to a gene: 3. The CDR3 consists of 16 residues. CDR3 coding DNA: TGTGCCAGCTCACCGGGACAGGGGGCTTGGAACACTGAAGCTTTCTTT. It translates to CASSPGQGAWNTEAFF.

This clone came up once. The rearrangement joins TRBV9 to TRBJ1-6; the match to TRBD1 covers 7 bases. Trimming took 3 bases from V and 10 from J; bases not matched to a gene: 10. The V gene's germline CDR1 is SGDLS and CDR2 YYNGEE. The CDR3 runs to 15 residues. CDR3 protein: CASSERTGAGSPLHF. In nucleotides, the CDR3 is TGTGCCAGCAGCGAGAGAACAGGGGCAGGCTCACCCCTCCACTTT.

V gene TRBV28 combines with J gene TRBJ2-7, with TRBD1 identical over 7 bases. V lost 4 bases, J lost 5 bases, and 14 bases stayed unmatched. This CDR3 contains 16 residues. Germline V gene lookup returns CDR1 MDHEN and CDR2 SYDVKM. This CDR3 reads CASSSASTGRRDEQYF. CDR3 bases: TGTGCCAGCAGTTCCGCCTCGACAGGGCGCAGGGACGAGCAGTACTTC.

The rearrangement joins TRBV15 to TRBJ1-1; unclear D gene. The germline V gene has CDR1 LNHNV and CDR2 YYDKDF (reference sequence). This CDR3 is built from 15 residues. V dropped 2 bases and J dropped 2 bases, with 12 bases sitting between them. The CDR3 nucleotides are TGTGCCACCAGCAGAAAAACAGCAGGCAACACTGAAGCTTTCTTT. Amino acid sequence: CATSRKTAGNTEAFF.

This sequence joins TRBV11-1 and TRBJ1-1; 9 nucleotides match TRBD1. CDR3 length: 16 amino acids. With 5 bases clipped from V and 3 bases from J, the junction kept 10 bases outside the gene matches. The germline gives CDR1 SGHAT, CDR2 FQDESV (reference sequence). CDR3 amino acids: CASSQDRGRKYTEAFF. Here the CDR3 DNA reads TGTGCCAGCAGCCAGGACAGGGGAAGGAAGTACACTGAAGCTTTCTTT.

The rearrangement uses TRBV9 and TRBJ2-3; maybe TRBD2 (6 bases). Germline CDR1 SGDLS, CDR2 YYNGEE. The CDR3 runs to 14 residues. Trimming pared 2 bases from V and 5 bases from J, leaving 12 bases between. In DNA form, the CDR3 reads TGTGCCAGCAGCGTCCGGACGGGGGAAGATACGCAGTATTTT. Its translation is CASSVRTGEDTQYF.